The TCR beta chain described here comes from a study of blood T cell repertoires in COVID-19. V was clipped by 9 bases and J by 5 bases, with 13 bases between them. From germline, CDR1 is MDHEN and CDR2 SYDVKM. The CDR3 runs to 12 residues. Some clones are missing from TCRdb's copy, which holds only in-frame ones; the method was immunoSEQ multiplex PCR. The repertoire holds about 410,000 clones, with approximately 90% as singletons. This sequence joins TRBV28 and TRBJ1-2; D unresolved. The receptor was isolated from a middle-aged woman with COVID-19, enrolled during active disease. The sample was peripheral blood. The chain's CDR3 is CASTGVSYGYTF. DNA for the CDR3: TGTGCCAGTACCGGGGTATCGTATGGCTACACCTTC.